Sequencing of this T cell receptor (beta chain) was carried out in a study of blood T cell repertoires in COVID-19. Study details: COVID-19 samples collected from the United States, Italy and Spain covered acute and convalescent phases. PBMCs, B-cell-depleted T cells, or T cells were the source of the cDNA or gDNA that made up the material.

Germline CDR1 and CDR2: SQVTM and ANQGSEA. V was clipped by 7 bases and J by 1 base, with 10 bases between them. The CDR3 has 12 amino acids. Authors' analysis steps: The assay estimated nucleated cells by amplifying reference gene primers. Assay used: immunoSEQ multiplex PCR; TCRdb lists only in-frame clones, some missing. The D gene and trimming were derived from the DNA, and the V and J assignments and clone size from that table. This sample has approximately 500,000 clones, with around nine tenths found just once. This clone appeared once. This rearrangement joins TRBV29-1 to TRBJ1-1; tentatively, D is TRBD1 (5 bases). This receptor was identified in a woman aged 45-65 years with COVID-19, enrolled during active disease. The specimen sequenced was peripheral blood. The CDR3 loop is CSALTGNTEAFF. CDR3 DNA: TGCAGCGCCCTCACAGGGAACACTGAAGCTTTCTTT.